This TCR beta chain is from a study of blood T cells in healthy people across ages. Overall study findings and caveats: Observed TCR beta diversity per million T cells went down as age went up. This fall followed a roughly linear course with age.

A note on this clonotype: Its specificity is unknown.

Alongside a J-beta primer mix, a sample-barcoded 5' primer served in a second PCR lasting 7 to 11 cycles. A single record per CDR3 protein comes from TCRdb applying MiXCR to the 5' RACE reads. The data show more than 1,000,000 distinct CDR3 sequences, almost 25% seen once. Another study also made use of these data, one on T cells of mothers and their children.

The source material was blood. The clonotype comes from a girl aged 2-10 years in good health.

CDR3: CSAREGTSVNEQFF. CDR3 DNA sequence: TGCAGTGCTAGAGAAGGGACTAGCGTGAATGAGCAGTTCTTC. The J gene is TRBJ2-1, the V gene TRBV20-1; TRBD2 aligns across 10 bases. After removal of 0 bases from V and 7 bases from J, the junction contained 3 bases not matched to a gene. Germline assignment: CDR1 DFQATT and CDR2 SNEGSKA (reference sequence). The CDR3 runs 14 residues.